Presented here are 9 T cell receptor beta chains from one specimen sequenced in a study of T cells expressing NK-cell markers. TCRdb reprocessed the 5' RACE reads and reports one entry per CDR3 protein, with no DNA. The sample shows hundreds of thousands of distinct CDR3 sequences, and roughly 5.4% sits with its ten largest clones. Sequencing input: blood T cells: a sorted CD56 or NKG2C T cell subset, CD4+ or CD8+ T cells, or bulk PBMC T cells (not recorded which). All receptors derive from a man aged 18-70 years in good health.

V is TRBV7-2 and J is TRBJ2-3; the TRBD2 assignment by TCRdb is unverifiable without DNA. Per germline, CDR1 SGHTA and CDR2 FQGNSA. The CDR3 spans 15 residues. The CDR3 reads CASSLASGASGTQYF.

V usage is TRBV7-9 and J usage is TRBJ2-5. This CDR3 has 15 residues. The germline CDR1 and CDR2 sequences are SEHNR and FQNEAQ (reference sequence). The CDR3 is CASSLLGNPQETQYF.

The chain is built from TRBV3-1 and TRBJ1-1; the TCRdb call, TRBD1, lacks DNA for checking. Germline V lookup: CDR1 LGHDT, CDR2 YNNKEL (reference sequence). CDR3 length equals 14 residues. CDR3 sequence: CASRDRGRDTEAFF.

The V gene is TRBV7-2, the J gene TRBJ2-7; the TCRdb call, TRBD2, lacks DNA for checking. The CDR3 is 16 amino acids. The germline V gene has CDR1 SGHTA and CDR2 FQGNSA. The CDR3: CASSRQLAGAVYEQYF.

The chain has TRBV5-1 and TRBJ1-5; the D call of TRBD1 rests on TCRdb alone, since no DNA is present to check it. This CDR3 is 13 amino acids long. CDR1 and CDR2 (germline): SGHRS, YFSETQ. The CDR3: CASSPGVNQPQHF.

The rearrangement uses TRBV3-1 and TRBJ1-6; the D call of TRBD1 rests on TCRdb alone, since no DNA is present to check it. Germline lookup yields CDR1 LGHDT and CDR2 YNNKEL (reference sequence). There are 15 residues in the CDR3. The CDR3 protein is CASSPWDRRNSPLHF.

The CDR3 loop reads CASSLTAASGEQYF. V usage is TRBV13 and J usage is TRBJ2-7. The CDR3 is 14 residues long. Germline assignment: CDR1 PRHDT and CDR2 FYEKMQ (reference sequence).

The gene calls are TRBV9 and TRBJ1-1. The CDR3 spans 14 residues. Germline CDR1 and CDR2: SGDLS and YYNGEE. The CDR3 protein is CASSVSSTNTEAFF.

V is TRBV25-1 and J is TRBJ1-1; absent DNA, TCRdb's TRBD1 call cannot be checked. The CDR3 runs 14 residues. CDR1 MGHDK and CDR2 SYGVNS come from the germline V gene. CDR3: CASSEWTGRFEAFF.